A selection of T cell receptor beta chains follows, all from one sample in a study of CD8 T cells in ankylosing spondylitis. One entry per CDR3 protein results from TCRdb running MiXCR on the 5' RACE reads. The profile shows approximately 350,000 distinct CDR3 sequences, 14% to 15% of them singletons. Material for sequencing was blood, either unsorted or a sorted T cell fraction (not recorded which). The receptors were sampled from a male donor with ankylosing spondylitis or in good health (not recorded which). Each CDR3 is given with its conserved first and last residue. The D gene is left open where the match is weak. Only part of the rows carry a size: once, few, many, or a class if the clone is expanded.

j_call clone_size v_call d_call cdr3_aa cdr3_nt
TRBJ1-1 . TRBV3-1 . CASSLYVNTEAFF TGTGCCAGCAGCCTGTATGTGAACACTGAAGCTTTCTTT
TRBJ1-5 . TRBV4-2 . CASSQERNGQPQHF TGTGCCAGCAGCCAAGAAAGAAACGGGCAGCCCCAGCATTTT
TRBJ2-7 few TRBV4-1 . CASSQGGDQAYEQYF TGCGCCAGCAGCCAAGGGGGGGACCAAGCCTACGAGCAGTACTTC
TRBJ1-2 few TRBV5-6 . CASSFGTENGYTF TGTGCCAGCAGCTTTGGAACAGAAAATGGCTACACCTTC
TRBJ2-7 few TRBV5-8 TRBD2 CASSFTGGQYF TGTGCCAGCAGCTTCACGGGAGGGCAGTACTTC
TRBJ1-1 . TRBV19 . CASSFPRTGSLTEAFF TGTGCCAGTAGCTTCCCTAGAACAGGGAGTCTCACTGAAGCTTTCTTT
TRBJ2-1 . TRBV20-1 . CSARGPPNHEQFF TGCAGTGCTAGAGGCCCACCGAACCATGAGCAGTTCTTC
TRBJ2-1 . TRBV29-1 TRBD1 CSVGTGVNEQFF TGCAGCGTCGGTACAGGGGTCAATGAGCAGTTCTTC
TRBJ2-3 . TRBV12-3/TRBV12-4 . CASIEGRTSTDTQYF TGTGCCAGCATCGAGGGGCGGACTAGCACAGATACGCAGTATTTT
TRBJ1-1 . TRBV5-1 . CASSSGALNRNTEAFF TGCGCCAGCAGCTCAGGTGCCCTTAACAGGAACACTGAAGCTTTCTTT
TRBJ1-3 many TRBV5-1 TRBD1 CASRRDSSGNTIYF TGCGCCAGCAGGCGGGACAGCTCTGGAAACACCATATATTTT
TRBJ2-6 . TRBV28 TRBD2 CASHGAGGVSGANVLTF TGTGCCAGCCATGGGGCGGGGGGCGTATCTGGGGCCAACGTCCTGACTTTC
TRBJ2-5 . TRBV5-1 . CASTRVGTVQETQYF TGCGCCAGCACCCGCGTAGGGACTGTCCAAGAGACCCAGTACTTC